In its sample, the clone carrying this TCR beta chain ranks as medium-sized. The antigen remains unidentified. The data originate from a study of T cells in localized non-small cell lung cancer. Clones were sequenced by immunoSEQ multiplex PCR, and TCRdb holds only the in-frame ones, with some missing. The sample yields about 2,200 clones, about a quarter seen once. Regarding the study as a whole: Owing to sequencing of a solitary tumor region, heterogeneity cannot be discounted. Adjacent lung held a median roughly 54 of the top 100 tumor clones. Uninvolved adjacent lung, not tumor, had the highest T cell clonality.

The material was lung tumor tissue, obtained before any cancer treatment. The sequence derives from a woman between 35 and 75 years old with stage III squamous cell lung carcinoma.

The CDR3 DNA reads TGTGCCATCAGTGAGTCGGTGGACAGGGGATGGTACGAGCAGTACTTC. Encoded protein: CAISESVDRGWYEQYF. The chain carries TRBV10-3 and TRBJ2-7; 9 nucleotides agree with TRBD1. Germline CDR1 ENHRY, CDR2 SYGVKD. The length of the CDR3 is 16 residues. Unmatched junction bases numbered 7, after V lost 0 bases and J lost 4 bases.